This T cell receptor (beta chain) was sequenced during a study of identical twins. Whole-study findings and limits: Out-of-frame beta chain sequences displayed weaker excess sharing between twins. The abundant beta clonotypes from cord blood had fewer insertions, and memory repertoires had none of this.

The length of the CDR3 is 12 residues. Germline V gene data show CDR1 as LGHDT and CDR2 as YNNKEL (reference sequence). Trimming shortened V by 3 bases and J by 4 bases, and 6 bases separated the two germline ends. This clonotype came up a few times. Its antigen remains unidentified. From the 5' RACE reads, TCRdb called clonotypes with MiXCR, one entry per CDR3 protein. The table has a few hundred thousand distinct CDR3 sequences, just under 10% seen once. These sequences were also reported in another study, on yellow fever vaccine responses in identical twins.

The chain has TRBV3-1 and TRBJ1-2; D is uncertain. The sequenced sample consisted of PBMCs. The source of this sequence is a woman aged 18-29 years in good health. CDR3 DNA sequence: TGTGCCAGCAGCCAGAGCCCCTATGGCTACACCTTC. Translation: CASSQSPYGYTF.